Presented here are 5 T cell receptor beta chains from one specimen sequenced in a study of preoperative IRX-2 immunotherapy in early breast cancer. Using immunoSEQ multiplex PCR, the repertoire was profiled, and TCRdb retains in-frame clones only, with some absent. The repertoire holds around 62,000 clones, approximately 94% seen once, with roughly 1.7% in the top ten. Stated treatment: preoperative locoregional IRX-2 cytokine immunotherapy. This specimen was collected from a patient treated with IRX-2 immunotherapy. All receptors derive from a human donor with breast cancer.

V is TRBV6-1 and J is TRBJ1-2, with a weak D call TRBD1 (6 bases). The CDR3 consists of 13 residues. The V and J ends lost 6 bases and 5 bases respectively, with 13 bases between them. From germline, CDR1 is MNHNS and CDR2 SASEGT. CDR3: CASRSGTLYGYTF. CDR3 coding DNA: TGTGCCAGCAGATCCGGGACACTGTATGGCTACACCTTC.

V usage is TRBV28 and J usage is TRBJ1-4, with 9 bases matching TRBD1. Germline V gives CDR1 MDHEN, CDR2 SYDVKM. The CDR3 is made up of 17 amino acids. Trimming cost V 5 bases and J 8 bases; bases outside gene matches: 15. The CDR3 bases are TGTGCCAGCAGTCTAACCGGGACAGGGTCCCCGTGGGAAAAACTGTTTTTT. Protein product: CASSLTGTGSPWEKLFF.

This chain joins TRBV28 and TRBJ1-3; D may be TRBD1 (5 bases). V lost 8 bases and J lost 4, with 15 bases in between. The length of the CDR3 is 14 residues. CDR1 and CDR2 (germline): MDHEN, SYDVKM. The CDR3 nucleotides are TGTGCCAGCGGGGGGAAGTCCCTAGGAAACACCATATATTTT. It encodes CASGGKSLGNTIYF.

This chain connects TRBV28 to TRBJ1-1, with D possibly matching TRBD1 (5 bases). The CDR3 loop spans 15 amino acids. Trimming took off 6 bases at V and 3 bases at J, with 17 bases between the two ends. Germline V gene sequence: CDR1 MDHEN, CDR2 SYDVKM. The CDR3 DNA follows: TGTGCCAGCAGCCTCCGAAGGGGTTGGGACACTGAAGCTTTCTTT. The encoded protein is CASSLRRGWDTEAFF.

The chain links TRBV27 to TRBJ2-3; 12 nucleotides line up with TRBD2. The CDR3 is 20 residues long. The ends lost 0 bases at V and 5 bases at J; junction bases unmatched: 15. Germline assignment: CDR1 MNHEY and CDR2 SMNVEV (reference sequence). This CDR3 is CASSLSMASGRARRQDTQYF. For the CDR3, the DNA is TGTGCCAGCAGTTTATCGATGGCTAGCGGGAGGGCGCGGCGACAAGATACGCAGTATTTT.